A selection of T cell receptor beta chains follows, all from one sample in a study of radiotherapy plus CTLA-4 blockade in lung cancer. Measured with immunoSEQ multiplex PCR; TCRdb has only the in-frame clones, and not every one. The table lists tens of thousands of clones, about 80% of them singletons. Sequenced material: peripheral blood, taken from a patient treated with radiotherapy plus ipilimumab. These receptors were collected from a human donor with non-small cell lung cancer who had a partial response to radiotherapy plus ipilimumab. The CDR3 runs from the conserved cysteine through the conserved F or W. The D gene is left open where the match is weak.

j_call v_call d_call cdr3_aa
TRBJ2-1 TRBV6-6 - CASSYSPLATLNEQFF
TRBJ2-1 TRBV9 TRBD2 CASSVGRGDFNEQFF
- TRBV7-9 - CASSIAPASALPEQYF
TRBJ1-2 TRBV7-8 - CASSSDSINYGYTF
TRBJ2-2 TRBV11-2 - CASSLPSGGTGELFF
TRBJ2-7 TRBV6-5 TRBD1 CASHRTGTYEQYF
TRBJ1-6 TRBV19 TRBD1 CASTDRGRNISPLHF
TRBJ2-5 TRBV30 - CAWSRAGEVPSGAETQYF
TRBJ1-2 TRBV30 - CAWQGSLGYTF
TRBJ1-2 TRBV19 TRBD1 CASTQTLPTGIEGYTF
TRBJ1-6 TRBV4-1 - CASSQDRSGGNSPLHF
TRBJ2-1 TRBV6-6 TRBD1 CASSLTGGANNEQFF
TRBJ1-2 TRBV4-2 - CASSQDRGGYTF
TRBJ2-5 TRBV5-4 - CASSREQVETQYF
TRBJ2-7 TRBV11-2 TRBD1 CASSSDRVYEQYF
TRBJ2-2 TRBV19 TRBD1 CASSSQGANTGELFF
TRBJ1-5 TRBV4-2 - CASSQVGGVDNQPQHF
TRBJ2-1 TRBV4-1 - CASSQVTTDNEQFF
TRBJ2-7 TRBV7-6 - CASSLGSYEQYF
TRBJ1-1 TRBV15 - CATSRQGSGTEAFF
TRBJ2-7 TRBV7-2 TRBD2 CASSRSGDSLEQYF
TRBJ1-2 TRBV5-4 TRBD1 CASSLTGGDGYTF
TRBJ2-7 TRBV4-1 TRBD2 CASSQGISGGGYEQYF
TRBJ2-7 TRBV5-1 TRBD1 CASSLTGQSGYEQYF
TRBJ2-5 TRBV9 TRBD2 CASSSSGGRGETQYF
TRBJ1-5 TRBV6-5 TRBD1 CASSSDRGQGNQPQHF
TRBJ2-3 TRBV7-3 TRBD2 CASSPASGGPDTQYF
TRBJ1-1 TRBV19 TRBD1 CAATGGNTEAFF
TRBJ1-1 TRBV5-1 - CASSWGGSGTEAFF
TRBJ2-5 TRBV7-6 - CASSQGGETQYF
TRBJ2-7 TRBV19 TRBD2 CASSVRGVSYEQYF
TRBJ2-1 TRBV6-4 TRBD2 CASSPGLAASEQFF
TRBJ2-6 TRBV7-3 TRBD1 CASSTRPGQGAWGANVLTF
TRBJ1-1 TRBV18 TRBD1 CASSPFKDRAEAFF
TRBJ2-3 TRBV9 - CASSPIVTPGTQYF
TRBJ2-7 TRBV7-9 - CASSLVTGYEQYF
TRBJ1-4 TRBV7-8 - CASSPPDNEKLFF
TRBJ1-1 TRBV5-6 TRBD1 CASKEQGRGTEAFF
TRBJ1-1 TRBV2 TRBD1 CASSRKGDRINTEAFF
TRBJ2-2 TRBV6-4 TRBD1 CASSEGQGATGELFF
TRBJ1-6 TRBV27 - CASSFGQGSYNSPLHF
TRBJ2-2 TRBV2 TRBD1 CASSSGQGAGTGELFF
TRBJ1-6 TRBV9 TRBD1 CASSGGTGSNSPLHF
TRBJ2-3 TRBV4-1 TRBD2 CASSPDPGTSEADTQYF
TRBJ1-4 TRBV7-8 TRBD1 CASSLGDSATNEKLFF
TRBJ2-1 TRBV5-1 TRBD2 CASSPGLAGGFTNEQFF
TRBJ1-1 TRBV7-2 TRBD1 CASSFDRGLDEAFF
TRBJ2-5 TRBV6-5 TRBD1 CASSFDRGPTREQYF
TRBJ1-2 TRBV4-3 TRBD1 CASSQKTGDFNYGYTF
TRBJ2-7 TRBV27 TRBD1 CASSYGQASYEQYF
TRBJ2-2 TRBV6-6 TRBD1 CASSTGTANTGELFF